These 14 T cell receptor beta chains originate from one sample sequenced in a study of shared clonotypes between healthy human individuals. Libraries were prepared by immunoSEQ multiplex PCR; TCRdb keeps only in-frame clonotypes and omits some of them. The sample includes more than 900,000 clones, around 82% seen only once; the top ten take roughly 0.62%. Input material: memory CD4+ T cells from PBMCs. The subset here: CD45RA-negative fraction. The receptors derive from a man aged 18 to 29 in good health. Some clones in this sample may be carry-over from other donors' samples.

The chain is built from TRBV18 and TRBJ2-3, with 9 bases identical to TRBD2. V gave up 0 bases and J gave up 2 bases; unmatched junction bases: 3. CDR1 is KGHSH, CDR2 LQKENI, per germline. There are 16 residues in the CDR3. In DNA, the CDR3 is TGTGCCAGCTCACCACCCCGACTAGCGGCCACAGATACGCAGTATTTT. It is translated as CASSPPRLAATDTQYF.

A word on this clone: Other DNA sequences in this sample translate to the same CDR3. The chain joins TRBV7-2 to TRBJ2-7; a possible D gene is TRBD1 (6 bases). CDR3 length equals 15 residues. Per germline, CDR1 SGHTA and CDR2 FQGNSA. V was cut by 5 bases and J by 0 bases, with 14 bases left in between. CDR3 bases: TGTGCCAGCAGCCCCCGACAGGCGACCTCCTACGAGCAGTACTTC. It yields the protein CASSPRQATSYEQYF.

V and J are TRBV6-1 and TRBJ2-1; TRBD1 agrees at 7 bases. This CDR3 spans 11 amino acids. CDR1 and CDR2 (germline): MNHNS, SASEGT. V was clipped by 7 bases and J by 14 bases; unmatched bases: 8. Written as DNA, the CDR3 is TGTGCCAGCACCTTGGGACAGCAAAAGTTCTTC. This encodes CASTLGQQKFF.

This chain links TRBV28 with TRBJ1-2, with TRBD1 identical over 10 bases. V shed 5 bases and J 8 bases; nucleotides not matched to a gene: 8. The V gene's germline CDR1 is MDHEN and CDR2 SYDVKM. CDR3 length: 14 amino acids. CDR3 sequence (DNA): TGTGCCAGCAGTGGGGGACAGGGGAGAGGCGGCTACACCTTC. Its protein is CASSGGQGRGGYTF.

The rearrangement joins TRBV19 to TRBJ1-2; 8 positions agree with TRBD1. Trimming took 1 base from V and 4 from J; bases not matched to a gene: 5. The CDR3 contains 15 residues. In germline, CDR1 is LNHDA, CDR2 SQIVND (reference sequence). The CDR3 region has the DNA TGTGCCAGTAGTATAGGCGGGACAGGCCCCTATGGCTACACCTTC. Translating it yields CASSIGGTGPYGYTF.

The CDR3 DNA reads TGTGCCAGCAATTCGGGGACGGACCGCGAGCAGTACTTC. Its protein product is CASNSGTDREQYF. J is TRBJ2-7 and V is TRBV9; D is perhaps TRBD1 or TRBD2 (5 bases each). In germline, CDR1 is SGDLS, CDR2 YYNGEE. This CDR3 spans 13 amino acids. With 6 bases removed from V and 6 bases from J, the gap between germline ends came to 16 bases.

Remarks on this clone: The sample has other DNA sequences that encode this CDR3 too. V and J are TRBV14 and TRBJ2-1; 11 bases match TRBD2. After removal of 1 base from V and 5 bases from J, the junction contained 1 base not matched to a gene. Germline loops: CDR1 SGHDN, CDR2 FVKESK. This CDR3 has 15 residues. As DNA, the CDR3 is TGTGCCAGCAGCCAAGGACTAGCGGGAAACAATGAGCAGTTCTTC. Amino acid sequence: CASSQGLAGNNEQFF.

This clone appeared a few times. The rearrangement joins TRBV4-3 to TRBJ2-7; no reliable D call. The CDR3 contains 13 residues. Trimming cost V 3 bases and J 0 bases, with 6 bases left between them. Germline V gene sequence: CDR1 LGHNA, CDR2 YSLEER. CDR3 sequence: CASSQSSSYEQYF. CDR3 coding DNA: TGCGCCAGCAGCCAGTCCTCCTCCTACGAGCAGTACTTC.

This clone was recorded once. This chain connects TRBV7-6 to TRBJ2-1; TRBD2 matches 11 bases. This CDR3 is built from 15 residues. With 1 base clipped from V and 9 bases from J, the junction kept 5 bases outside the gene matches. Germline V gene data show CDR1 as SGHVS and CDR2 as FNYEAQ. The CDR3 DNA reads TGTGCCAGCAGCTTAGGTGGTAGCGGGAGGGCTGAGCAGTTCTTC. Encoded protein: CASSLGGSGRAEQFF.

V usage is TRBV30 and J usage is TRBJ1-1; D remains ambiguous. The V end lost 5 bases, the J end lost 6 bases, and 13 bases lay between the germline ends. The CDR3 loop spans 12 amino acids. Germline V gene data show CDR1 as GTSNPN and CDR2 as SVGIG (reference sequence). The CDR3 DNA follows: TGTGCCTGGGCCGCGTGGGCAGCTGAAGCTTTCTTT. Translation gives CAWAAWAAEAFF.

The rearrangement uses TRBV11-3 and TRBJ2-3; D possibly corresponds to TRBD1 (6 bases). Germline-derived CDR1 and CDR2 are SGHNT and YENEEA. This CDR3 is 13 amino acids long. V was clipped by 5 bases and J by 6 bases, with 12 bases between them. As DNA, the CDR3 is TGTGCCAGCAGCCCGGGACAACTTGATACGCAGTATTTT. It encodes CASSPGQLDTQYF.

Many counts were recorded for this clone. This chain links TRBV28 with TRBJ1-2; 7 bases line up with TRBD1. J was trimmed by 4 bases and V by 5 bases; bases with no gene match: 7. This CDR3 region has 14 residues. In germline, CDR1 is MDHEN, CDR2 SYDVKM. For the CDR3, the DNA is TGTGCCAGCAGTCTGGGGGGACAGACCTATGGCTACACCTTC. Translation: CASSLGGQTYGYTF.

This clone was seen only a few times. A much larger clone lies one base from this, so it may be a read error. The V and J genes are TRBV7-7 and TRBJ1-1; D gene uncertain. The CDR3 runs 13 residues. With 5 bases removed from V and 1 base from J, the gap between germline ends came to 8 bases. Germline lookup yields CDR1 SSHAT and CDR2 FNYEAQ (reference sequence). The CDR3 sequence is CASSRGPNTEAFF. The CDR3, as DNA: TGTGCCAGCAGCCGAGGGCCGAACACTGAAGCTTTCTTT.

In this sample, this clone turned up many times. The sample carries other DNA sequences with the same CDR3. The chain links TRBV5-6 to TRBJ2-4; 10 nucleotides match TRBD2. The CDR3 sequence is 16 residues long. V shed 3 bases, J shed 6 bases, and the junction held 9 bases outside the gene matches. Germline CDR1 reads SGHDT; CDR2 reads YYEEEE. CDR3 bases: TGTGCCAGCAGCTCTTCACACCGACTAGCGGGAAACATTCAGTACTTC. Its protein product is CASSSSHRLAGNIQYF.